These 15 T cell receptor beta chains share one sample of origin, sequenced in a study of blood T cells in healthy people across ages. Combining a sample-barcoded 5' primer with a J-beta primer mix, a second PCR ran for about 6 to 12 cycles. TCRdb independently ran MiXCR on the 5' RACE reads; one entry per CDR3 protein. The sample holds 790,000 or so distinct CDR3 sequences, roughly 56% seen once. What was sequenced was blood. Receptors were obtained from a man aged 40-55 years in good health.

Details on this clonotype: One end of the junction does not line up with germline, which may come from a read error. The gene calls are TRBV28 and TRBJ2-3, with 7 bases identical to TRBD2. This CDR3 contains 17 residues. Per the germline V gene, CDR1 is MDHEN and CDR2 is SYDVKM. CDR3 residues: CASSFGGASGYTDTQCF. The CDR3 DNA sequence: TGTGCCAGCAGTTTCGGTGGGGCTAGCGGTTACACAGATACGCAGTGTTTT. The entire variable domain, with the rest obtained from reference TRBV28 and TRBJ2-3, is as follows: DVKVTQSSRYLVKRTGEKVFLECVQDMDHENMFWYRQDPGLGLRLIYFSYDVKMKEKGDIPEGYSVSREKKERFSLILESASTNQTSMYLCASSFGGASGYTDTQCFGPGTRLTVL.

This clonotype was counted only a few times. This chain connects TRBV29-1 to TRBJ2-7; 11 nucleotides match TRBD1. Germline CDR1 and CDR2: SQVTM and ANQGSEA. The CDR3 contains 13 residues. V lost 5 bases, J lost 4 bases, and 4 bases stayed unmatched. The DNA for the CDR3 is TGCAGCGTTAAGGACAGGGGGCCTTACGAGCAGTACTTC. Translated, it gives CSVKDRGPYEQYF.

CDR3: CATVPKEYNEQFF. The CDR3 DNA is TGTGCCACCGTCCCTAAGGAGTACAATGAGCAGTTCTTC. The gene calls are TRBV10-3 and TRBJ2-1; D is uncertain. The CDR3 runs to 13 residues. Trimming shortened V by 10 bases and J by 4 bases, and 14 bases separated the two germline ends. The V gene's germline CDR1 is ENHRY and CDR2 SYGVKD.

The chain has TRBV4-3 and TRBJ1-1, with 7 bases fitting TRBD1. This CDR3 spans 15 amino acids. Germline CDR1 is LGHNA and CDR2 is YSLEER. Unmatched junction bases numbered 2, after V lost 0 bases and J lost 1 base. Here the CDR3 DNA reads TGCGCCAGCAGCCAAGAGGGGACAGCGAACACTGAAGCTTTCTTT. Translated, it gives CASSQEGTANTEAFF.

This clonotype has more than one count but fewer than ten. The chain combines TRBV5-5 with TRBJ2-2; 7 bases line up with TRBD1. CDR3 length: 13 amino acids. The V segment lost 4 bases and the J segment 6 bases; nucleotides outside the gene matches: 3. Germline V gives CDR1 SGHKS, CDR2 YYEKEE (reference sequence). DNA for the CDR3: TGTGCCAGCAGCCAACAGGGGTCCGGGGAGCTGTTTTTT. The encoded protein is CASSQQGSGELFF.

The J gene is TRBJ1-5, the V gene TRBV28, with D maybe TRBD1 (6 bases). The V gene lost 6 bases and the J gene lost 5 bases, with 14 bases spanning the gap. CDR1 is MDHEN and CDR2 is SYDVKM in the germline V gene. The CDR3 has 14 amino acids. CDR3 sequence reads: CASRNTGMYQPQHF. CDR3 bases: TGTGCCAGCAGGAACACAGGGATGTATCAGCCCCAGCATTTT.

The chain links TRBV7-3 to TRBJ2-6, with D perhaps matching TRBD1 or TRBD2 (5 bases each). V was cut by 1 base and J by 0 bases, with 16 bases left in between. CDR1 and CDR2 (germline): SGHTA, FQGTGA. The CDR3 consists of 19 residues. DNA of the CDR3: TGTGCCAGCAGCTTAATCGGGGCAGGGCGAGACTCTGGGGCCAACGTCCTGACTTTC. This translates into CASSLIGAGRDSGANVLTF.

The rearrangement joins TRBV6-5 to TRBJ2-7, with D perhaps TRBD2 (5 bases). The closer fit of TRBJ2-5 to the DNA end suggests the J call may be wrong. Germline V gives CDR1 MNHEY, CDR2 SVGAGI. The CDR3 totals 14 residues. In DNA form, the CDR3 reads TGTGCCAGCAGTTATAGCGCCCTGGGTGGGACCCAGTACTTC. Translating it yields CASSYSALGGTQYF.

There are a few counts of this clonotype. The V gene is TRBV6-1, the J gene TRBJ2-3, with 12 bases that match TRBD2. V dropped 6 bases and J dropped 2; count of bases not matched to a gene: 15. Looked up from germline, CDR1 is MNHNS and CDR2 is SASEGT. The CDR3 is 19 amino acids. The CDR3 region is CASRKGGLAGAHYTDTQYF. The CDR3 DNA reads TGTGCCAGCAGGAAAGGGGGACTAGCGGGCGCACATTACACAGATACGCAGTATTTT.

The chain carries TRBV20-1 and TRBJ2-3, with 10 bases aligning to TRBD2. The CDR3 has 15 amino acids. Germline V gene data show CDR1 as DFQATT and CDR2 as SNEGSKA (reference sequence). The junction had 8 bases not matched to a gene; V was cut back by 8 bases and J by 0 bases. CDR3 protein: CSYSTSGSSTDTQYF. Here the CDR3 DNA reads TGCAGTTATTCGACTAGCGGGTCTAGCACAGATACGCAGTATTTT.

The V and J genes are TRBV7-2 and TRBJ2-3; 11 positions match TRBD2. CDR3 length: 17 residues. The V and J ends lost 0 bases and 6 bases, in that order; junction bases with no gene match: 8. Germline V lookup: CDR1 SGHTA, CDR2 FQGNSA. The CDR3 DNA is TGTGCCAGCAGCTTAGCGCCCTCTAGCGGGGGGAGGGATACGCAGTATTTT. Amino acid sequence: CASSLAPSSGGRDTQYF.

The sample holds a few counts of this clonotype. For the CDR3, the DNA is TGCAGTGCCCCCGTAGCGGGAGGTGCCTACAATGAGCAGTTCTTC. Translation gives CSAPVAGGAYNEQFF. This rearrangement joins TRBV20-1 to TRBJ2-1; 10 bases align to TRBD2. J gave up 2 bases and V 6 bases, and 7 bases lay outside the gene matches. Germline V gives CDR1 DFQATT, CDR2 SNEGSKA (reference sequence). The CDR3 has 15 amino acids.

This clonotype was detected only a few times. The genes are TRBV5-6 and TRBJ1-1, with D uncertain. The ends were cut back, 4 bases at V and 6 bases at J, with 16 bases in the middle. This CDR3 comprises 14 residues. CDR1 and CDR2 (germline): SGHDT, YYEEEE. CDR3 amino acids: CASSERGRGAEAFF. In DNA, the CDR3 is TGTGCCAGCAGCGAGAGAGGCCGGGGAGCTGAAGCTTTCTTT.

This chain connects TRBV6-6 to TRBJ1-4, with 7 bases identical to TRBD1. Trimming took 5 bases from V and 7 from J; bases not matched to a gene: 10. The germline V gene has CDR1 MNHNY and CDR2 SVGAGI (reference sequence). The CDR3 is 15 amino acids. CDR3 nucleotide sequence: TGTGCCAGCAGTCGCCAACAGGGGTCGAGTGAAAAACTGTTTTTT. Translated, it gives CASSRQQGSSEKLFF.

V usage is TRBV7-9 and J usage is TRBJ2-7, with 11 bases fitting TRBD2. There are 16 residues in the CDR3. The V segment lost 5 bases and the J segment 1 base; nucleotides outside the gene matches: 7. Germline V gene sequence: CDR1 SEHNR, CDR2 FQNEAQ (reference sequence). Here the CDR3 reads CASSTVLAGDSYEQYF. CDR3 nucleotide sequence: TGTGCCAGCAGCACCGTACTAGCGGGGGATTCCTACGAGCAGTACTTC.